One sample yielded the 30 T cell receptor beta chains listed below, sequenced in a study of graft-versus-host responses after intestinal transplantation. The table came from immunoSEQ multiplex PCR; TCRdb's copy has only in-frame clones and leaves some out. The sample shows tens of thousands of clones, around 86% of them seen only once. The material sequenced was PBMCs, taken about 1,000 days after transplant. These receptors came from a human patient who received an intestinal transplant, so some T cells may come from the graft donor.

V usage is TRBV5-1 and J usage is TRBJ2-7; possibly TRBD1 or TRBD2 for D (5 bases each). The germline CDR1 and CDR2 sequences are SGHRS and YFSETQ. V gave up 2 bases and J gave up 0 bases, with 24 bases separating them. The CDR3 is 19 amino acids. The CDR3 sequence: CASSLRSWGDGGNSYEQYF. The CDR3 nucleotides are TGCGCCAGCAGCTTACGCAGCTGGGGCGACGGAGGAAACTCCTACGAGCAGTACTTC.

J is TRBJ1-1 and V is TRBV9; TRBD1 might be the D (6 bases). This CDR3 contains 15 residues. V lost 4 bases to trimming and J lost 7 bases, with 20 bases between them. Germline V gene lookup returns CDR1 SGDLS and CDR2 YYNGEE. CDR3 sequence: CASSPAVSAGVEAFF. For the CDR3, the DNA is TGTGCCAGCAGCCCAGCAGTTTCGGCAGGGGTTGAAGCTTTCTTT. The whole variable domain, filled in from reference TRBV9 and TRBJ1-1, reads DSGVTQTPKHLITATGQRVTLRCSPRSGDLSVYWYQQSLDQGLQFLIQYYNGEERAKGNILERFSAQQFPDLHSELNLSSLELGDSALYFCASSPAVSAGVEAFFGQGTRLTVV.

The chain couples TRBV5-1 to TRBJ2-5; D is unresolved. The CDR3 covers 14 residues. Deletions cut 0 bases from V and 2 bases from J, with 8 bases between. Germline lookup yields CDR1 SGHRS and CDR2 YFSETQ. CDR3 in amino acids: CASSLALVQETQYF. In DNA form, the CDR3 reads TGCGCCAGCAGCTTGGCCCTAGTACAAGAGACCCAGTACTTC.

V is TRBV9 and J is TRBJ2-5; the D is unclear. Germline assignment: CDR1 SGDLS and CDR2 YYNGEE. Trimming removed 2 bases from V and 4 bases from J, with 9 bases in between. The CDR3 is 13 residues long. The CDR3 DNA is TGTGCCAGCAGCGTCCAGGACGGAGAGACCCAGTACTTC. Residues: CASSVQDGETQYF.

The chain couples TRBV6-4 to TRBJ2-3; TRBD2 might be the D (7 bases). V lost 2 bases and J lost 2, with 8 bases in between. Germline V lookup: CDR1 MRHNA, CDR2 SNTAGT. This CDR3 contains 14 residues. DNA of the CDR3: TGTGCCAGCAGTGACGGGGGGGCCACAGATACGCAGTATTTT. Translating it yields CASSDGGATDTQYF.

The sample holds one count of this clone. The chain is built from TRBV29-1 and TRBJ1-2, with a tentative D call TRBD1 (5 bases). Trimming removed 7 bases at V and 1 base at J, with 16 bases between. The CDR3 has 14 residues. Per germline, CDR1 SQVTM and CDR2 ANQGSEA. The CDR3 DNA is TGCAGCGCCGGGAGGGGACTCGGTAACTATGGCTACACCTTC. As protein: CSAGRGLGNYGYTF. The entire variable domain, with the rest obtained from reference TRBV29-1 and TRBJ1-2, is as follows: SAVISQKPSRDICQRGTSLTIQCQVDSQVTMMFWYRQQPGQSLTLIATANQGSEATYESGFVIDKFPISRPNLTFSTLTVSNMSPEDSSIYLCSAGRGLGNYGYTFGSGTRLTVV.

The CDR3 DNA sequence: TGTGCCAGCAGTTTGGACAGGGCCCGCGAGCAGTACTTC. Its protein is CASSLDRAREQYF. The genes are TRBV27 and TRBJ2-7; 8 bases are shared with TRBD1. The ends lost 3 bases at V and 6 bases at J; junction bases unmatched: 4. The CDR3 length is 13 residues. Germline CDR1 MNHEY, CDR2 SMNVEV (reference sequence).

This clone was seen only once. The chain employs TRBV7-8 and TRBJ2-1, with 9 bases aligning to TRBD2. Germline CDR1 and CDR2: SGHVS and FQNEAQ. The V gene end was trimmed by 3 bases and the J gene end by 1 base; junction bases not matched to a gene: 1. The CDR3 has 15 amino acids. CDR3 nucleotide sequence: TGTGCCAGCAGCTTTAGCGGGAGTTCCTACAATGAGCAGTTCTTC. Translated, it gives CASSFSGSSYNEQFF.

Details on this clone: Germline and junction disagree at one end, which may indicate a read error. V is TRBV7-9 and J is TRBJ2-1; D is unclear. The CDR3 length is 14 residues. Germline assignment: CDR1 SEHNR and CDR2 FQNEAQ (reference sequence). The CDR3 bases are TGTGCCAGCAGCTTAGAAGGGTCCTATAATGAGCAGTTCTTC. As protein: CASSLEGSYNEQFF.

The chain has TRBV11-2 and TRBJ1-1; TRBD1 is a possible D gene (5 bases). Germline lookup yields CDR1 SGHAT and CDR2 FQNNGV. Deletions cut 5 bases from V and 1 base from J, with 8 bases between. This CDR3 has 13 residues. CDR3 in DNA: TGTGCCAGCAGCACCCAGGGGAACACTGAAGCTTTCTTT. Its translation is CASSTQGNTEAFF.

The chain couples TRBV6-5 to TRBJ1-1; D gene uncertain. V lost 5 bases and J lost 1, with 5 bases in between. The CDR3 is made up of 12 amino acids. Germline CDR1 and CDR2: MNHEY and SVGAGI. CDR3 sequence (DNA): TGTGCCAGCAGTCGGGGGAACACTGAAGCTTTCTTT. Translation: CASSRGNTEAFF.

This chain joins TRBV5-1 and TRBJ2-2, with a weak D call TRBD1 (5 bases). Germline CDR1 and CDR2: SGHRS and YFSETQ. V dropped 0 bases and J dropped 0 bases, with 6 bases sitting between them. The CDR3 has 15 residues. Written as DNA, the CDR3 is TGCGCCAGCAGCTTGGGGACAACGAACACCGGGGAGCTGTTTTTT. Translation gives CASSLGTTNTGELFF.

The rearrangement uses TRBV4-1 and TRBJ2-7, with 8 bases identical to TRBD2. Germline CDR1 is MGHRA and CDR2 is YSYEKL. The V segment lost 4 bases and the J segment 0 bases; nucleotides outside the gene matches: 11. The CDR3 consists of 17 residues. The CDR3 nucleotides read TGCGCCAGCAGCCGCCAACTTTTAGCGGGGATCTCCTACGAGCAGTACTTC. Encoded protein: CASSRQLLAGISYEQYF.

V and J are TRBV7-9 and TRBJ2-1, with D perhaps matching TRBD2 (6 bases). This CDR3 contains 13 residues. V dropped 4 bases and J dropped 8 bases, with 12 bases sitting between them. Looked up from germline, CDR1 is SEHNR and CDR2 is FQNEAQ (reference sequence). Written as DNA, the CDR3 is TGTGCCAGCAGCTCGACTAGTTGGTATGAGCAGTTCTTC. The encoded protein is CASSSTSWYEQFF.

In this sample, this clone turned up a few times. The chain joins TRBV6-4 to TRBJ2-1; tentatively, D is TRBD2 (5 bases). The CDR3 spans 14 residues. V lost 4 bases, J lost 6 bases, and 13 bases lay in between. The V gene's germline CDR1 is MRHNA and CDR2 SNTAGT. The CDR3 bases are TGTGCCAGCAGTGTTACCAGCGGCGTCAATGAGCAGTTCTTC. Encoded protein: CASSVTSGVNEQFF.

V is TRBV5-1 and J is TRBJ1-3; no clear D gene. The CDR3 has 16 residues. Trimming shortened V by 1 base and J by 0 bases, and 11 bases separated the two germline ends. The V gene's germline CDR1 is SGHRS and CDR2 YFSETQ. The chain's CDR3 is CASSLSGRVSGNTIYF. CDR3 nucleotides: TGCGCCAGCAGCTTGAGCGGTCGCGTCTCTGGAAACACCATATATTTT.

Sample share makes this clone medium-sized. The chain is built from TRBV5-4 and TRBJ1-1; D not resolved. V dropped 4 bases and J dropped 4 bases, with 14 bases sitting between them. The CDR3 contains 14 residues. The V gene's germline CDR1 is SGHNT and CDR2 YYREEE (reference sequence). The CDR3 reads CASSNWGSGTEAFF. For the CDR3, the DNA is TGTGCCAGCAGCAATTGGGGTTCGGGCACTGAAGCTTTCTTT. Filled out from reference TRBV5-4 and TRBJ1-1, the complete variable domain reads ETGVTQSPTHLIKTRGQQVTLRCSSQSGHNTVSWYQQALGQGPQFIFQYYREEENGRGNFPPRFSGLQFPNYSSELNVNALELDDSALYLCASSNWGSGTEAFFGQGTRLTVV.

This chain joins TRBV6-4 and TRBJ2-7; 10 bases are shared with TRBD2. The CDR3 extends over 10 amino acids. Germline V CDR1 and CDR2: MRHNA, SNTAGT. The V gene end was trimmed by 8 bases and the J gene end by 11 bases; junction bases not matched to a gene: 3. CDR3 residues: CASQRGGKYF. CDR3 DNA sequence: TGTGCCAGCCAGCGGGGGGGTAAGTACTTC.

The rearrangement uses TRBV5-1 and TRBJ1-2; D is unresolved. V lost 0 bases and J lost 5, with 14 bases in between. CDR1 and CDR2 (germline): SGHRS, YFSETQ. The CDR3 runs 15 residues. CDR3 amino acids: CASSLAVRNEYGYTF. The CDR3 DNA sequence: TGCGCCAGCAGCTTGGCCGTCAGGAACGAGTATGGCTACACCTTC.

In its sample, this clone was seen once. CDR3 in DNA: TGTGCCAGCAGTGAAGGCGGGGGGCCCAGGGACAATGAGCAGTTCTTC. This encodes CASSEGGGPRDNEQFF. The chain employs TRBV25-1 and TRBJ2-1; 8 nucleotides line up with TRBD2. CDR3 size: 16 residues. The junction had 8 bases not matched to a gene; V was cut back by 2 bases and J by 5 bases. Looked up from germline, CDR1 is MGHDK and CDR2 is SYGVNS.

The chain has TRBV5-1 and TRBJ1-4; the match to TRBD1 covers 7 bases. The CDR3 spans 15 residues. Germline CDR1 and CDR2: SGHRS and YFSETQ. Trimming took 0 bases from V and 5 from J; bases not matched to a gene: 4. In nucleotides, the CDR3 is TGCGCCAGCAGCTTGGGAGGGGGCGCAAATGAAAAACTGTTTTTT. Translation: CASSLGGGANEKLFF.

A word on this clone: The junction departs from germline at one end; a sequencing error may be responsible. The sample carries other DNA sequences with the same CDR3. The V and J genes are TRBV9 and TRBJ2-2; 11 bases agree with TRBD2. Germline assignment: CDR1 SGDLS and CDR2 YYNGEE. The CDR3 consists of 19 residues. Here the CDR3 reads CASSVVPLAGGPNTGELFF. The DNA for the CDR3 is TGTGCCAGCAGCGTAGTCCCTTTAGCGGGAGGGCCGAACACCGGGGAACTGTTTTTT.

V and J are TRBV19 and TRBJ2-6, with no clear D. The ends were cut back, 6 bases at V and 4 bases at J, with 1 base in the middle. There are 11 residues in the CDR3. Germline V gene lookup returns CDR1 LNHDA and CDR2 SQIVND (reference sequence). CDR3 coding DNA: TGTGCCAGTAGGGGGGCCAACGTCCTGACTTTC. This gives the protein CASRGANVLTF.

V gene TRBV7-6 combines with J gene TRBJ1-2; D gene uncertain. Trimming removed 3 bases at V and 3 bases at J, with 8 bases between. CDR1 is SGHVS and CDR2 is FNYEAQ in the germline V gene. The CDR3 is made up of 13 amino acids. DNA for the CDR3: TGTGCCAGCAGCTTCGGAAATGACTATGGCTACACCTTC. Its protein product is CASSFGNDYGYTF.

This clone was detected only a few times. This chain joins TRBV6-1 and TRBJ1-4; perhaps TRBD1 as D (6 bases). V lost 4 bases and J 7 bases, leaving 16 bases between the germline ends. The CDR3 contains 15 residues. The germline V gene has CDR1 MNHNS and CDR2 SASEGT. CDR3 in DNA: TGTGCCAGCAGTGGATCGAGGGGGACGGGTGAAAAACTGTTTTTT. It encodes CASSGSRGTGEKLFF.

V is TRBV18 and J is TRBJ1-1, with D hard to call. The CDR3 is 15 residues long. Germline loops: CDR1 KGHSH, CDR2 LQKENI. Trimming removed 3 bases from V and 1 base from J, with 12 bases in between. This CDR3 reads CASSPRGRKNTEAFF. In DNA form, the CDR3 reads TGTGCCAGCTCACCTCGGGGAAGAAAGAACACTGAAGCTTTCTTT.

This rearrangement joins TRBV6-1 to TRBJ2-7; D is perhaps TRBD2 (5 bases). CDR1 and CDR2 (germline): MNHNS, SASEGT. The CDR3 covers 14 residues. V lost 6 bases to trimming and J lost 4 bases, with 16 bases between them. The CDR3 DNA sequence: TGTGCCAGCAGAGAGGTAGGGAGTCGATACGAGCAGTACTTC. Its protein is CASREVGSRYEQYF.

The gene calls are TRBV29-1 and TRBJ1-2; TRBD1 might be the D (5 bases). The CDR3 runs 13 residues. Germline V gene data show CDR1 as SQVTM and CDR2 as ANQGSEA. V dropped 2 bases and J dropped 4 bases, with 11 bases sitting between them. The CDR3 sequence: CSVERGTGYGYTF. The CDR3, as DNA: TGCAGCGTTGAACGCGGGACGGGCTATGGCTACACCTTC.

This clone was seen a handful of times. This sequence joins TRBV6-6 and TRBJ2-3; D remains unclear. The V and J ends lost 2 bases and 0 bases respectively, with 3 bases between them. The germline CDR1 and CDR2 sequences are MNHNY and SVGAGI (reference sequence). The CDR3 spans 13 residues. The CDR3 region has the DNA TGTGCCAGCAGTTACGACAGCACAGATACGCAGTATTTT. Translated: CASSYDSTDTQYF.

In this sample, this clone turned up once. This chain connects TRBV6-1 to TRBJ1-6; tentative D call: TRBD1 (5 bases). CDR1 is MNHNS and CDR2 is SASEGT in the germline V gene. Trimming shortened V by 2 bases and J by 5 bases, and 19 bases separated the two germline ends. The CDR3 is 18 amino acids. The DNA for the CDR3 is TGTGCCAGCAGTGAAAGCGGACCCCCGGGACGGAATAATTCACCCCTCCACTTT. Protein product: CASSESGPPGRNNSPLHF.